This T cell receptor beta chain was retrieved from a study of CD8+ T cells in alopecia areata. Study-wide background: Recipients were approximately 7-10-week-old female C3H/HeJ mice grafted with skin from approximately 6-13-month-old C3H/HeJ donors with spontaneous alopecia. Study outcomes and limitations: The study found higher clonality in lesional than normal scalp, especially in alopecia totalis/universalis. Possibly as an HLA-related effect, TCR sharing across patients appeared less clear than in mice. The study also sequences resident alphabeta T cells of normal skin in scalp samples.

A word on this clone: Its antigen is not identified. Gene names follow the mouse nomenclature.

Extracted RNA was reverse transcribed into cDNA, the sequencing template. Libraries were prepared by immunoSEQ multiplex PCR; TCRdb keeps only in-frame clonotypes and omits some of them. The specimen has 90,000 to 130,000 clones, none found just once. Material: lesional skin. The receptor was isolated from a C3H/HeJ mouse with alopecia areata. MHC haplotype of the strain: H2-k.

The CDR3 is CASTLRARNTEVFF. The sequenced CDR3 bases are TGTGCCAGCACTCTCAGGGCGAGGAACACA. The chain has TRBV19 and TRBJ1-1; perhaps TRBD1 as D (5 bases). The CDR3 end is not reached by the read, which stops 4 residues before it; the germline J gene fills it in. This CDR3 is 14 amino acids long. V lost 6 bases, J lost 1 base, and 13 bases lay in between. The germline V gene has CDR1 FNHDT and CDR2 SITEND (reference sequence). Supplemented by reference TRBV19 and TRBJ1-1, the full variable domain reads GGIITQTPKFLIGQEGQKLTLKCQQNFNHDTMYWYRQDSGKGLRLIYYSITENDLQKGDLSEGYDASREKKSSFSLTVTSAQKNEMAVFLCASTLRARNTEVFFGKGTRLTVV.